The 7 T cell receptor beta chains below were found in one sample sequenced in a study of cytotoxic CD8 clonotypes in ibrutinib-treated CLL. TCRdb's table, derived via immunoSEQ multiplex PCR, lists solely in-frame clones and lacks some. The repertoire holds more than 200,000 clones, with 70% as singletons. The specimen was PBMCs, collected after 24 months of ibrutinib treatment. The receptors were gathered from a human donor with chronic lymphocytic leukemia.

This clone was counted only a few times. V is TRBV5-4 and J is TRBJ2-2; maybe TRBD2 (6 bases). The CDR3 contains 16 residues. The germline V gene encodes CDR1 SGHNT and CDR2 YYREEE (reference sequence). Trimming took off 4 bases at V and 3 bases at J, with 16 bases between the two ends. DNA for the CDR3: TGTGCCAGCAGCCCTTGGCAGCGGAGGGACACCGGGGAGCTGTTTTTT. Its translation: CASSPWQRRDTGELFF.

The chain combines TRBV4-2 with TRBJ2-2; 7 positions agree with TRBD1. This CDR3 has 15 residues. V lost 7 bases and J lost 6; bases outside the gene matches: 11. Germline CDR1 is LGHNA and CDR2 is YNFKEQ. CDR3 protein: CASNHPDRDAGELFF. CDR3 sequence (DNA): TGTGCCAGCAACCACCCCGACAGGGATGCCGGGGAGCTGTTTTTT.

The chain joins TRBV5-1 to TRBJ2-3; D is possibly TRBD2 (5 bases). Germline loops: CDR1 SGHRS, CDR2 YFSETQ. V lost 9 bases and J 0 bases, leaving 14 bases between the germline ends. The CDR3 covers 14 residues. The CDR3 sequence is CATAPRGSTDTQYF. As DNA, the CDR3 is TGCGCCACCGCCCCTCGGGGTAGCACAGATACGCAGTATTTT.

The chain employs TRBV11-2 and TRBJ1-2, with a tentative D call TRBD1 (6 bases). Germline V lookup: CDR1 SGHAT, CDR2 FQNNGV. The CDR3 runs 14 residues. The V and J ends lost 10 bases and 3 bases respectively, with 18 bases between them. CDR3 sequence (DNA): TGTGCCACCCGGGGGGCAGGAGTTGACTATGGCTACACCTTC. Translation gives CATRGAGVDYGYTF.

The chain joins TRBV2 to TRBJ2-7; D remains ambiguous. Germline CDR1 and CDR2: SNHLY and FYNNEI. The ends were cut back, 7 bases at V and 2 bases at J, with 9 bases in the middle. This CDR3 region has 12 residues. The CDR3, as DNA: TGTGCCAGCAACCAGAACCCCTACGAGCAGTACTTC. Protein product: CASNQNPYEQYF.

This clone occurred a few times. The chain couples TRBV5-1 to TRBJ2-4, with unresolved D. Trimming shortened V by 0 bases and J by 0 bases, and 7 bases separated the two germline ends. CDR1 is SGHRS, CDR2 YFSETQ, per germline. The CDR3 has 15 amino acids. In DNA, the CDR3 is TGCGCCAGCAGCTTGGGAACGGGAGCCAAAAACATTCAGTACTTC. It yields the protein CASSLGTGAKNIQYF. The variable domain in full, completed from reference TRBV5-1 and TRBJ2-4, reads KAGVTQTPRYLIKTRGQQVTLSCSPISGHRSVSWYQQTPGQGLQFLFEYFSETQRNKGNFPGRFSGRQFSNSRSEMNVSTLELGDSALYLCASSLGTGAKNIQYFGAGTRLSVL.

This chain's CDR3 is CASRRGELSYEQYF. Here the CDR3 DNA reads TGTGCCAGCAGACGTGGCGAACTATCCTACGAGCAGTACTTC. V gene TRBV6-6 combines with J gene TRBJ2-7, with unresolved D. This CDR3 region has 14 residues. The V end was cut by 6 bases, the J end by 1 base, with 13 bases between. Germline loops: CDR1 MNHNY, CDR2 SVGAGI (reference sequence).